The clone carrying this TCR beta chain has only a few counts. What it binds is unknown. This sample was taken from a study of identical twins' blood T cells. About the research overall: Roughly 6 alpha and about six beta libraries together yielded 45 million or so reads. Findings and limits, study-wide: Shared CDR3 clonotype counts between two donors mainly tracked the product of their cloneset sizes, twins included. V gene usage reportedly matched far better within twin pairs than unrelated donors.

TCRdb processed the 5' RACE reads anew with MiXCR; each CDR3 protein has one entry. The top ten clones hold 5.5% to 6.5% of a sample with 350,000 to 400,000 distinct CDR3 sequences, 28% of them seen once. V lost 1 base and J 0 bases, leaving 9 bases between the germline ends. This CDR3 is built from 15 residues. Germline assignment: CDR1 SGHRS and CDR2 YFSETQ. The V and J genes are TRBV5-1 and TRBJ2-3; no reliable D call. The TCR comes from a woman aged 18-55 years in good health. The sequenced material came from PBMCs. The CDR3 here is CASSLRESSTDTQYF. The CDR3 nucleotides read TGCGCCAGCAGCTTGAGGGAATCTAGCACAGATACGCAGTATTTT. The whole variable domain, remainder taken from reference TRBV5-1 and TRBJ2-3, is KAGVTQTPRYLIKTRGQQVTLSCSPISGHRSVSWYQQTPGQGLQFLFEYFSETQRNKGNFPGRFSGRQFSNSRSEMNVSTLELGDSALYLCASSLRESSTDTQYFGPGTRLTVL.